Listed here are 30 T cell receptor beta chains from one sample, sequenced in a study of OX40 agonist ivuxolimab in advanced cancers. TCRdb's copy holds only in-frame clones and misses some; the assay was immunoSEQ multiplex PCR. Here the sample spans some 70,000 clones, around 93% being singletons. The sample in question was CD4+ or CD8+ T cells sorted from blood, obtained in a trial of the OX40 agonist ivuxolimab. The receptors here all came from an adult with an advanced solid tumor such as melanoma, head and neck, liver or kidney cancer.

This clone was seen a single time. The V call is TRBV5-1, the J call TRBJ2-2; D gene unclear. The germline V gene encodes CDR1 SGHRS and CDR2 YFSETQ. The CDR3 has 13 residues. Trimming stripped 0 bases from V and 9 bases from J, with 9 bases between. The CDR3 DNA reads TGCGCCAGCAGCTTGGGATACCACCGGGAGCTGTTTTTT. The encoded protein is CASSLGYHRELFF.

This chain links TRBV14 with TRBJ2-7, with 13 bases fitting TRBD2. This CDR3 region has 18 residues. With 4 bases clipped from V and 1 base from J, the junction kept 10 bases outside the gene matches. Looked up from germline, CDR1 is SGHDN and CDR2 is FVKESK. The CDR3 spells CASSRLTSGRSPSYEQYF. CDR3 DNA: TGTGCCAGCAGCCGATTGACTAGCGGGAGGTCTCCTTCCTACGAGCAGTACTTC.

For the CDR3, the DNA is TGCGCCAGCAGCCAAGGACTAGCCCCCCCTGAGACCCAGTACTTC. Translated: CASSQGLAPPETQYF. The chain uses TRBV4-1 and TRBJ2-5; 7 positions agree with TRBD2. The germline CDR1 and CDR2 sequences are MGHRA and YSYEKL. The CDR3 consists of 15 residues. V shed 1 base and J 5 bases; nucleotides not matched to a gene: 7.

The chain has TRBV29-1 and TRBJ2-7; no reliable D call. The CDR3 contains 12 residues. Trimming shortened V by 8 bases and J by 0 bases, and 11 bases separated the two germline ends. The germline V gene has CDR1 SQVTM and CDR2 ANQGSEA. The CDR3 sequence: CSISMGSYEQYF. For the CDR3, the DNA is TGCAGCATCTCCATGGGCTCCTACGAGCAGTACTTC.

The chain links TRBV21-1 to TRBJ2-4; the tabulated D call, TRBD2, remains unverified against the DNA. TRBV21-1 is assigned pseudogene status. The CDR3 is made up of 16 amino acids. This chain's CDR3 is CASSLSDRVAKNIQYF. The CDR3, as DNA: TGTGCCAGCAGCCTAAGCGACCGGGTGGCCAAAAACATTCAGTACTTC.

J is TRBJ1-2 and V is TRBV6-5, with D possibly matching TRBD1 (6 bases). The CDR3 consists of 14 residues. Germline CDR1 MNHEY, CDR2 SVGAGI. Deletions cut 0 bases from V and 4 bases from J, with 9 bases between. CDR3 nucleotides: TGTGCCAGCAGTTACTCTGGACAGATCTATGGCTACACCTTC. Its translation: CASSYSGQIYGYTF.

CDR3 coding DNA: TGTGCCAGCAGCACCGACAGGAAGAATGGCTACACCTTC. Amino acids: CASSTDRKNGYTF. The V gene is TRBV6-5, the J gene TRBJ1-2; D may be TRBD1 (6 bases). V dropped 6 bases and J dropped 6 bases, with 14 bases sitting between them. CDR3 length equals 13 residues. The V gene's germline CDR1 is MNHEY and CDR2 SVGAGI.

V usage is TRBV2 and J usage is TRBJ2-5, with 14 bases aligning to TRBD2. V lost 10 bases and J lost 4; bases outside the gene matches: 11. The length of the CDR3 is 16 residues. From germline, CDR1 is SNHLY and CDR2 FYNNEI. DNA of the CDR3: TGTGCCACCAAGAAGACTAGCGGGGGGGCATCAGAGACCCAGTACTTC. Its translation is CATKKTSGGASETQYF. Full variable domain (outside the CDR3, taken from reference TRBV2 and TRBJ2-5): EPEVTQTPSHQVTQMGQEVILRCVPISNHLYFYWYRQILGQKVEFLVSFYNNEISEKSEIFDDQFSVERPDGSNFTLKIRSTKLEDSAMYFCATKKTSGGASETQYFGPGTRLLVL.

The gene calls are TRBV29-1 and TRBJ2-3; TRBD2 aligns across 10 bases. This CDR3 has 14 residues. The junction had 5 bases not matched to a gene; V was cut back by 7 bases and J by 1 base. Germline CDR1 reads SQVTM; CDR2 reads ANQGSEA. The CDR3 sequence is CSALAGEGTDTQYF. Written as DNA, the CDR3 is TGCAGCGCCCTAGCGGGAGAGGGCACAGATACGCAGTATTTT.

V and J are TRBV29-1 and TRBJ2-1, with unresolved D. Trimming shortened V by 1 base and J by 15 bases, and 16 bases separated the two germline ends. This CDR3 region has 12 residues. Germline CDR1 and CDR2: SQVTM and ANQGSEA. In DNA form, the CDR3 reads TGCAGCGTTGAAGGAGAAGGCGGTGTAGCGTTCTTC. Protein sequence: CSVEGEGGVAFF.

In nucleotides, the CDR3 is TGTGCCAGCAGCCCTGGGACGTCAGGGACCCAGTACTTC. This gives the protein CASSPGTSGTQYF. J is TRBJ2-5 and V is TRBV11-3; D is tentatively TRBD1 or TRBD2 (5 bases each). The CDR3 has 13 amino acids. Germline V gene lookup returns CDR1 SGHNT and CDR2 YENEEA. V lost 5 bases and J lost 7, with 14 bases in between. Full variable domain (outside the CDR3, taken from reference TRBV11-3 and TRBJ2-5): EAGVVQSPRYKIIEKKQPVAFWCNPISGHNTLYWYLQNLGQGPELLIRYENEEAVDDSQLPKDRFSAERLKGVDSTLKIQPAELGDSAVYLCASSPGTSGTQYFGPGTRLLVL.

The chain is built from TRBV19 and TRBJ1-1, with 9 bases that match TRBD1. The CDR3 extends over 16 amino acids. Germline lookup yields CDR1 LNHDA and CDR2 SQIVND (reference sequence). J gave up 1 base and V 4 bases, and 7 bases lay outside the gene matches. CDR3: CASSKRTGAENTEAFF. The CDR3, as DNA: TGTGCCAGTAGTAAAAGGACAGGGGCGGAGAACACTGAAGCTTTCTTT.

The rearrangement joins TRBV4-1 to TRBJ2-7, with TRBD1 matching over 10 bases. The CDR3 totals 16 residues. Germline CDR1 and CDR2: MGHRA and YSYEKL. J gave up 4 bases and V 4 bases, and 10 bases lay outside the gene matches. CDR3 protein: CASSRGAGTGAYEQYF. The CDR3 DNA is TGCGCCAGCAGCCGAGGAGCCGGGACAGGGGCGTACGAGCAGTACTTC.

The DNA for the CDR3 is TGCGCCAGCAGCCTCGGCTCTAGCGGCCAAGAGACCCAGTACTTC. Protein: CASSLGSSGQETQYF. The genes are TRBV5-1 and TRBJ2-5; 7 bases are shared with TRBD2. CDR3 length: 15 residues. The ends lost 4 bases at V and 1 base at J; junction bases unmatched: 7. The germline gives CDR1 SGHRS, CDR2 YFSETQ.

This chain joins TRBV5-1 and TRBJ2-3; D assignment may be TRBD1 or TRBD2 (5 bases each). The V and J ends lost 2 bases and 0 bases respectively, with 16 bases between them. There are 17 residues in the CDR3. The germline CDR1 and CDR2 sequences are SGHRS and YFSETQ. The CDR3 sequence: CASSLGDGTGSTDTQYF. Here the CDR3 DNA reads TGCGCCAGCAGCTTAGGGGATGGGACGGGGAGCACAGATACGCAGTATTTT.

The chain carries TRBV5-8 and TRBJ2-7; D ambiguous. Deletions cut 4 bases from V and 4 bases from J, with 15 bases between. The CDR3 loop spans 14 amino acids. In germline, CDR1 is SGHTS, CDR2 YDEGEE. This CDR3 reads CASSAAWGSYEQYF. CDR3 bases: TGTGCCAGCAGCGCCGCGTGGGGTTCGTACGAGCAGTACTTC.

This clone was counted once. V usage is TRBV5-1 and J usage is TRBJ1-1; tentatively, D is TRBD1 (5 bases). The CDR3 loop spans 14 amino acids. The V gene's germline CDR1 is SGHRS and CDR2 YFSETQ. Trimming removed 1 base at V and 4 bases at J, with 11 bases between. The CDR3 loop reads CASSLNSGGTEAFF. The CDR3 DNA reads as TGCGCCAGCAGCTTGAACAGTGGGGGCACTGAAGCTTTCTTT.

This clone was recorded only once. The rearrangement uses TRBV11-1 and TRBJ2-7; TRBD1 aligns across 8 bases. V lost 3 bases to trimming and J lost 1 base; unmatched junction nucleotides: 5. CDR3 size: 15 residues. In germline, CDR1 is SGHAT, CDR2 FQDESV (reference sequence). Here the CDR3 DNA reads TGTGCCAGCAGCTTCCGACAGGGGCTATCCTACGAGCAGTACTTC. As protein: CASSFRQGLSYEQYF.

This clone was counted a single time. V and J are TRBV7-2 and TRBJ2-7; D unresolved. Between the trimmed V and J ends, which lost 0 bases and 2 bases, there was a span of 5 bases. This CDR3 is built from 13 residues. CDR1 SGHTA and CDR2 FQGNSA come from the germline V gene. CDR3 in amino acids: CASSLARPYEQYF. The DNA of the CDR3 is TGTGCCAGCAGCTTAGCCAGGCCCTACGAGCAGTACTTC.

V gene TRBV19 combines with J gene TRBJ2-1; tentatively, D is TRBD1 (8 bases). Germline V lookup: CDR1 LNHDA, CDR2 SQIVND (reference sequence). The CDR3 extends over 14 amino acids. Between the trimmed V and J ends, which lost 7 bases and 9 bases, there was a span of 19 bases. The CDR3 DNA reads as TGTGCCAGTAAGAGACAGGGGAGGGTCACTGAGCAGTTCTTC. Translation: CASKRQGRVTEQFF.

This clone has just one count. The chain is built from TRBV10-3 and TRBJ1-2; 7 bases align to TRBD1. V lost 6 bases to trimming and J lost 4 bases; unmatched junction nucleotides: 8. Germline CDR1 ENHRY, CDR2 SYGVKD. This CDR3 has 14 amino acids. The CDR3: CAIRHEGGPYGYTF. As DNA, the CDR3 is TGTGCCATCAGACACGAAGGGGGCCCCTATGGCTACACCTTC.

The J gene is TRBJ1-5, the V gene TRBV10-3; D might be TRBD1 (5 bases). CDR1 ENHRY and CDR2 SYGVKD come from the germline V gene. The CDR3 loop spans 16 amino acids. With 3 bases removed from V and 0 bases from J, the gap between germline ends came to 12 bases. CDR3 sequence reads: CAISDGALSSNQPQHF. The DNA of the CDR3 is TGTGCCATCAGTGACGGGGCACTCAGTAGCAATCAGCCCCAGCATTTT.

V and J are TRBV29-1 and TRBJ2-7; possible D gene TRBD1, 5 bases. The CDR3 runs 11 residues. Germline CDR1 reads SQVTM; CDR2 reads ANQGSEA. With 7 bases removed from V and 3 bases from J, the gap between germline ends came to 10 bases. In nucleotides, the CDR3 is TGCAGCGCCGACCAGGGCTACGAGCAGTACTTC. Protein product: CSADQGYEQYF.

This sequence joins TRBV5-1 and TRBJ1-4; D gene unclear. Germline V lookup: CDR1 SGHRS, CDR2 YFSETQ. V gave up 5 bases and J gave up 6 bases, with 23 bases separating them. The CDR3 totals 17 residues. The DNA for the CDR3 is TGCGCCAGCAGGCGCCCGGGAGCAGGAGGAATTGATGAAAAACTGTTTTTT. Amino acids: CASRRPGAGGIDEKLFF.

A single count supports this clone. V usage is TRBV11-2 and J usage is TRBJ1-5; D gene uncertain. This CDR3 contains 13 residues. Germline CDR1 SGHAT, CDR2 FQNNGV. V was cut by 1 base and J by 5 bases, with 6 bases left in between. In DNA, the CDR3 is TGTGCCAGCAGCTTAGTGATAGATCAGCCCCAGCATTTT. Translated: CASSLVIDQPQHF. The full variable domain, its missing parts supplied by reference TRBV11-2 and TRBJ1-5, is EAGVAQSPRYKIIEKRQSVAFWCNPISGHATLYWYQQILGQGPKLLIQFQNNGVVDDSQLPKDRFSAERLKGVDSTLKIQPAKLEDSAVYLCASSLVIDQPQHFGDGTRLSIL.

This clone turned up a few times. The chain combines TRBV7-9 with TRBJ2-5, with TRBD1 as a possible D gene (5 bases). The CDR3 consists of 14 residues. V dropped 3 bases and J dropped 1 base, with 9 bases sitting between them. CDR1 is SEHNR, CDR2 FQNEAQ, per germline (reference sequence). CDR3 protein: CASSLGQGQETQYF. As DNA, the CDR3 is TGTGCCAGCAGCTTGGGGCAGGGCCAAGAGACCCAGTACTTC. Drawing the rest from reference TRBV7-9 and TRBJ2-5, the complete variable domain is DTGVSQNPRHKITKRGQNVTFRCDPISEHNRLYWYRQTLGQGPEFLTYFQNEAQLEKSRLLSDRFSAERPKGSFSTLEIQRTEQGDSAMYLCASSLGQGQETQYFGPGTRLLVL.

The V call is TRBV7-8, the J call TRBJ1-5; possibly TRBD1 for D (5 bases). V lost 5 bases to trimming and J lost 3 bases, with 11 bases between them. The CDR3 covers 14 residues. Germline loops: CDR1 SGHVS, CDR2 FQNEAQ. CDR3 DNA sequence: TGTGCCAGCAGCCGCGACAGAGACAATCAGCCCCAGCATTTT. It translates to CASSRDRDNQPQHF.

For the CDR3, the DNA is TGTGCCAGTACCCCAGGGAACCGACAGAATTCACCCCTCCACTTT. Translating gives CASTPGNRQNSPLHF. The genes are TRBV19 and TRBJ1-6, with TRBD1 as a possible D gene (5 bases). This CDR3 comprises 15 residues. Deletions cut 7 bases from V and 7 bases from J, with 17 bases between. The V gene's germline CDR1 is LNHDA and CDR2 SQIVND (reference sequence).

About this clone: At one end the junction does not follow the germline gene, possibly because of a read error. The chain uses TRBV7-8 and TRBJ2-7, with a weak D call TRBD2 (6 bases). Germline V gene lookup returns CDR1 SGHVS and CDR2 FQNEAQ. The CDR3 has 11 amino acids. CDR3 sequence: CASSLDYWPAF. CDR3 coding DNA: TGTGCCAGCAGCTTGGACTACTGGCCCGCTTTC.

CDR3 DNA sequence: TGTGCCAGCAGGGGGGGACAGGCGAACACTGAAGCTTTCTTT. As protein: CASRGGQANTEAFF. The chain joins TRBV5-4 to TRBJ1-1; 8 bases line up with TRBD1. This CDR3 comprises 14 residues. CDR1 and CDR2 from the germline V gene are SGHNT and YYREEE (reference sequence). Germline trimming cut 5 bases from V and 1 base from J; bases unmatched to any gene: 4.